This T cell receptor beta chain was documented in a study of OX40 agonist ivuxolimab in advanced cancers. Study-level background: Given to patients was ivuxolimab, an agonistic anti-OX40 (CD134) antibody. Whole-study findings and limits: The average count of expanded clones was higher among CD8+ T cells than among CD4+.

Assay: immunoSEQ multiplex PCR; the TCRdb copy retains only in-frame clones and omits some. The sample has about 21,000 clones, 83% seen once. The junction had 8 bases not matched to a gene; V was cut back by 0 bases and J by 5 bases. In germline, CDR1 is SGHRS, CDR2 YFSETQ. The CDR3 has 18 residues. A history of autoimmune disease or systemic immunosuppression excluded patients. This clone was counted once. The antigen remains undetermined. The receptor comes from an adult with an advanced solid tumor such as melanoma, head and neck, liver or kidney cancer. The specimen was CD4+ or CD8+ T cells sorted from blood, collected in a trial of the OX40 agonist ivuxolimab. The rearrangement joins TRBV5-1 to TRBJ2-2, with 12 bases identical to TRBD2. DNA of the CDR3: TGCGCCAGCAGCTTGGAGACTAGCGGGAGTGTAAAGACCGGGGAGCTGTTTTTT. Protein sequence: CASSLETSGSVKTGELFF. The variable domain in full, completed from reference TRBV5-1 and TRBJ2-2, reads KAGVTQTPRYLIKTRGQQVTLSCSPISGHRSVSWYQQTPGQGLQFLFEYFSETQRNKGNFPGRFSGRQFSNSRSEMNVSTLELGDSALYLCASSLETSGSVKTGELFFGEGSRLTVL.